The clone carrying this T cell receptor beta chain was recorded many times. From the 5' RACE reads, TCRdb called clonotypes with MiXCR, one entry per CDR3 protein. The data hold approximately 70,000 distinct CDR3 sequences, with approximately 4.6% observed a single time. Deletions cut 3 bases from V and 2 bases from J, with 14 bases between. Germline V gene lookup returns CDR1 LGHDT and CDR2 YNNKEL (reference sequence). The CDR3 runs to 17 residues. These data originate in a study of early T cells in non-severe SARS-CoV-2 infection. This TCR came from an adult who was a healthcare worker with PCR-confirmed SARS-CoV-2 infection or an uninfected control (not recorded which). The donor label of this sample is uncertain. Sequenced here: whole blood, sampled at baseline. The chain has TRBV3-1 and TRBJ2-6; a possible D gene is TRBD1 (5 bases). The chain's CDR3 is CASSHIAGRAGANVLTF. The CDR3, as DNA: TGTGCCAGCAGCCATATCGCAGGGCGCGCTGGGGCCAACGTCCTGACTTTC.